This note documents a single TCR beta chain sequence. Its antigen is not known. TCRdb keeps only in-frame clones here, not all; method: immunoSEQ multiplex PCR. The top ten clones hold 1.3% to 1.5% of a sample with fewer than 150,000 clones, roughly 90% of them seen once. The length of the CDR3 is 14 residues. Trimming removed 7 bases at V and 1 base at J, with 13 bases between. Germline-derived CDR1 and CDR2 are SEHNR and FQNEAQ (reference sequence). The source of the sample is a study of T cell responses to AZD1222 COVID-19 vaccine. The overall study: Whether given at about 4 or about 12 weeks, second doses were pooled. Study conclusions and caveats: Donors in the cohort were predominantly white British and more often female, and clonal diversity was possibly underestimated. Targeting of unmutated variant regions was reportedly seen in nearly half of spike-specific TCRs. Researchers report vaccine-associated CD4 TCRs spanning spike, with dominance at 160-218 and 743-854.

The sequences come from peripheral blood, collected on day 0 of AZD1222 vaccination. The J gene is TRBJ1-1, the V gene TRBV7-9; D uncertain. This TCR came from an adult in good health. DNA of the CDR3: TGTGCCAGCACCCAGACTTGGGGGAACACTGAAGCTTTCTTT. Translating it yields CASTQTWGNTEAFF.